A selection of T cell receptor beta chains follows, all from one sample in a study of Tregs in tolerant kidney transplant recipients. Method: immunoSEQ multiplex PCR; TCRdb's copy keeps in-frame clones and lacks some. The sample includes approximately 260,000 clones, approximately 84% seen only once; the top ten take less than 0.75%. The sample was CD4+ T cells from blood. The receptors stem from a human donor in good health. The CDR3 runs from the conserved cysteine through the conserved F or W. D genes are given only for firm matches. A row's size may be missing; if present it is once, few, many or a size class.

clone size: .; J gene: TRBJ2-4; D gene: .; V gene: TRBV6-5; CDR3 protein: CASTSIRVDKNIQYF; CDR3 DNA: TGTGCCAGCACGTCCATTAGGGTCGACAAAAACATTCAGTACTTC
clone size: .; J gene: TRBJ1-1; D gene: .; V gene: TRBV29-1; CDR3 protein: CSVEGRPGRNTEAFF; CDR3 DNA: TGCAGCGTTGAAGGTCGTCCAGGGAGGAACACTGAAGCTTTCTTT
clone size: .; J gene: TRBJ1-2; D gene: .; V gene: TRBV7-2; CDR3 protein: CASSLKFDSYGYTF; CDR3 DNA: TGTGCCAGCAGCTTAAAATTTGACTCCTATGGCTACACCTTC
clone size: .; J gene: TRBJ2-3; D gene: .; V gene: TRBV19; CDR3 protein: CASSIDPDTDTQYF; CDR3 DNA: TGTGCCAGTAGTATAGATCCGGATACGGATACGCAGTATTTT
clone size: .; J gene: TRBJ1-1; D gene: .; V gene: TRBV11-2; CDR3 protein: CASSPGAGWVGEAFF; CDR3 DNA: TGTGCCAGCAGCCCGGGGGCAGGGTGGGTCGGTGAAGCTTTCTTT
clone size: .; J gene: TRBJ2-5; D gene: .; V gene: TRBV6-1; CDR3 protein: CASSESLRETQYF; CDR3 DNA: TGTGCCAGCAGTGAATCTTTGAGGGAGACCCAGTACTTC
clone size: few; J gene: TRBJ2-7; D gene: .; V gene: TRBV12-2; CDR3 protein: CASRLAPGLKAHHEQYF; CDR3 DNA: TGTGCAAGTCGCTTAGCTCCGGGACTAAAGGCTCACCACGAGCAGTACTTC
clone size: once; J gene: TRBJ1-2; D gene: .; V gene: TRBV11-2; CDR3 protein: CASSPIGPGKFDGYTF; CDR3 DNA: TGTGCCAGCAGCCCCATCGGGCCAGGGAAGTTCGATGGCTACACCTTC
clone size: once; J gene: TRBJ2-5; D gene: TRBD2; V gene: TRBV18; CDR3 protein: CASSPGGSGETQYF; CDR3 DNA: TGTGCCAGCTCACCGGGAGGGTCCGGCGAGACCCAGTACTTC
clone size: .; J gene: TRBJ2-5; D gene: TRBD1; V gene: TRBV7-2; CDR3 protein: CASSRPTGGKETQYF; CDR3 DNA: TGTGCCAGCAGCCGCCCGACAGGGGGCAAGGAGACCCAGTACTTC
clone size: few; J gene: TRBJ2-2; D gene: TRBD2; V gene: TRBV19; CDR3 protein: CASSPAVAGAGELFF; CDR3 DNA: TGTGCCAGTAGCCCCGCCGTAGCGGGAGCCGGGGAGCTGTTTTTT
clone size: .; J gene: TRBJ2-7; D gene: TRBD2; V gene: TRBV7-2; CDR3 protein: CASSLESGRAKNEQYF; CDR3 DNA: TGTGCCAGCAGCTTAGAAAGCGGGAGGGCTAAAAACGAGCAGTACTTC
clone size: once; J gene: TRBJ2-4; D gene: .; V gene: TRBV5-1; CDR3 protein: CASSLTWGDRAKNIQYF; CDR3 DNA: TGCGCCAGCAGCTTGACTTGGGGGGACAGAGCCAAAAACATTCAGTACTTC
clone size: .; J gene: TRBJ1-1; D gene: .; V gene: TRBV11-1; CDR3 protein: CASSSSIQGNTEAFF; CDR3 DNA: TGTGCCAGCAGCTCATCAATACAGGGGAACACTGAAGCTTTCTTT
clone size: .; J gene: TRBJ2-2; D gene: .; V gene: TRBV5-1; CDR3 protein: CASSLGQDTGELFF; CDR3 DNA: TGCGCCAGCAGCTTGGGGCAGGACACCGGGGAGCTGTTTTTT
clone size: .; J gene: TRBJ1-5; D gene: .; V gene: TRBV10-3; CDR3 protein: CAISDEGGWPQHF; CDR3 DNA: TGTGCCATCAGTGATGAGGGGGGGTGGCCCCAGCATTTT
clone size: once; J gene: TRBJ2-1; D gene: TRBD2; V gene: TRBV11-2; CDR3 protein: CASSSQRLAGFYNEQFF; CDR3 DNA: TGTGCCAGCAGCTCCCAGAGACTAGCGGGGTTCTACAATGAGCAGTTCTTC
clone size: once; J gene: TRBJ2-5; D gene: .; V gene: TRBV11-2; CDR3 protein: CASSLADLQETQYF; CDR3 DNA: TGTGCCAGCAGCTTAGCCGACTTACAAGAGACCCAGTACTTC
clone size: .; J gene: TRBJ2-6; D gene: .; V gene: TRBV4-1; CDR3 protein: CASSQVTAGSGANVLTF; CDR3 DNA: TGCGCCAGCAGCCAAGTTACGGCCGGCTCTGGGGCCAACGTCCTGACTTTC
clone size: few; J gene: TRBJ1-6; D gene: .; V gene: TRBV2; CDR3 protein: CASIRVISNSPLHF; CDR3 DNA: TGTGCCAGCATCAGGGTTATCAGTAATTCACCCCTCCACTTT
clone size: .; J gene: TRBJ1-2; D gene: .; V gene: TRBV4-2; CDR3 protein: CASSQERTSKYGYTF; CDR3 DNA: TGTGCCAGCAGCCAAGAGAGGACATCCAAATATGGCTACACCTTC